This is a list of T cell receptor beta chains from one sample in a study of beta chain features in type 1 diabetes. Profiling relied on immunoSEQ multiplex PCR, and the TCRdb table lists in-frame clones only, not all of them. The sample lists 200,000 to 250,000 clones, more than 9% occurring once. The source material was naive CD4+ T cells from blood. These receptors came from a woman aged 18-29 years in good health. Each CDR3 is given with its conserved first and last residue. D genes are given only for firm matches. Expanded clones get a size class; other rows say once, few or many, or leave the size out.

TRBV9	TRBJ2-1	NA	NA	12	CASSFPSGEQFF	TGTGCCAGCAGCTTTCCGAGCGGAGAGCAGTTCTTC
TRBV5-1	TRBJ2-7	NA	few	14	CASSFGQGTYEQYF	TGCGCCAGCAGCTTTGGGCAGGGGACCTACGAGCAGTACTTC
TRBV4-2	TRBJ1-2	NA	many	15	CASSQEPAGGDGYTF	TGTGCCAGCAGCCAAGAACCGGCAGGAGGAGATGGCTACACCTTC
TRBV6-1	TRBJ2-3	TRBD2	NA	14	CASSGTSGAPTQYF	TGTGCCAGCAGTGGGACTAGCGGGGCCCCTACGCAGTATTTT
TRBV30	TRBJ1-2	NA	few	13	CAWRGRLNYGYTF	TGTGCCTGGAGGGGCAGGCTTAACTATGGCTACACCTTC
TRBV5-4	TRBJ1-1	NA	few	13	CASSLDRNTEAFF	TGTGCCAGCAGCTTGGATCGGAACACTGAAGCTTTCTTT
TRBV9	TRBJ2-6	NA	many	18	CASSVVPGQNSGANVLTF	TGTGCCAGCAGCGTAGTCCCCGGACAGAACTCTGGGGCCAACGTCCTGACTTTC
TRBV4-3	TRBJ2-5	TRBD2	NA	14	CASSQVTSVETQYF	TGCGCCAGCAGCCAAGTGACTAGCGTCGAGACCCAGTACTTC
TRBV5-4	TRBJ2-7	TRBD1	NA	15	CASSPWTGKRNEQYF	TGTGCCAGCAGCCCGTGGACAGGGAAGCGGAACGAGCAGTACTTC
TRBV6-5	TRBJ2-1	TRBD2	NA	15	CASSPGTSNYNEQFF	TGTGCCAGCAGTCCTGGGACTAGCAACTACAATGAGCAGTTCTTC
TRBV30	TRBJ1-1	TRBD1	NA	15	CAWRTGEVRTTEAFF	TGTGCCTGGAGGACAGGGGAGGTTCGTACAACTGAAGCTTTCTTT
TRBV12-5	TRBJ1-5	TRBD1	NA	15	CASGLGDSFNQPQHF	TGTGCTAGTGGTTTGGGGGACAGTTTTAATCAGCCCCAGCATTTT
TRBV6-1	TRBJ1-5	TRBD1	NA	18	CASSEARQGGLSNQPQHF	TGTGCCAGCAGTGAAGCCCGACAGGGCGGCCTTAGCAATCAGCCCCAGCATTTT
TRBV2	TRBJ2-3	NA	few	14	CASRQPGSSDTQYF	TGTGCCAGCCGCCAGCCCGGGAGTTCAGATACGCAGTATTTT
TRBV2	TRBJ2-5	NA	few	14	CASRETGSGETQYF	TGTGCCAGCAGGGAGACAGGATCGGGAGAGACCCAGTACTTC
TRBV19	TRBJ1-1	TRBD1	few	15	CASSIGPDRGSEAFF	TGTGCCAGTAGTATAGGCCCGGACAGGGGTTCTGAAGCTTTCTTT
TRBV5-1	TRBJ2-1	NA	few	14	CASSLVRSGNEQFF	TGCGCCAGCAGCTTGGTACGTTCAGGGAATGAGCAGTTCTTC
TRBV5-1	TRBJ1-1	TRBD1	few	15	CASSSTGDPDTEAFF	TGCGCCAGCAGTTCGACAGGGGATCCGGACACTGAAGCTTTCTTT
TRBV5-6	TRBJ2-5	TRBD1	few	15	CASSLPGQGQETQYF	TGTGCCAGCAGCTTGCCGGGACAGGGCCAAGAGACCCAGTACTTC
TRBV29-1	TRBJ1-1	TRBD1	few	14	CSGVEGALGTEAFF	TGCAGCGGAGTGGAGGGGGCTCTGGGTACTGAAGCTTTCTTT
TRBV21-1	TRBJ2-1	NA	NA	14	CASTSGRMYNEQFF	TGTGCCAGCACCAGCGGGAGGATGTACAATGAGCAGTTCTTC
TRBV30	TRBJ1-1	TRBD1	few	13	CAFRDRGSTEAFF	TGTGCCTTCCGGGACAGGGGTTCCACTGAAGCTTTCTTT
TRBV5-4	TRBJ2-2	TRBD2	few	16	CASSPGTSGRAGELFF	TGTGCCAGCAGCCCCGGGACTAGCGGGAGGGCCGGGGAGCTGTTTTTT
TRBV5-4	TRBJ2-1	TRBD1	NA	13	CASTWTGNNEQFF	TGTGCCAGCACCTGGACAGGTAACAATGAGCAGTTCTTC
TRBV29-1	TRBJ2-5	NA	NA	14	CSVEGDTSQETQYF	TGCAGCGTTGAAGGGGACACTTCCCAAGAGACCCAGTACTTC
TRBV6-5	TRBJ1-6	TRBD1	NA	15	CASSGTGAGNSPLHF	TGTGCCAGCAGCGGGACAGGCGCTGGCAATTCACCCCTCCACTTT
TRBV30	TRBJ1-3	NA	few	12	CAFLGVGNTIYF	TGTGCCTTCCTCGGGGTCGGAAACACCATATATTTT
TRBV30	TRBJ1-1	NA	NA	14	CAWSTTRGGTEAFF	TGTGCCTGGAGCACGACCAGGGGTGGCACTGAAGCTTTCTTT
TRBV30	TRBJ1-1	TRBD1	NA	15	CAWSPPGQMNTEAFF	TGTGCCTGGAGTCCCCCGGGACAGATGAACACTGAAGCTTTCTTT
TRBV2	TRBJ2-2	NA	few	15	CASSAPRDFTGELFF	TGTGCCAGCAGTGCGCCTCGGGACTTCACCGGGGAGCTGTTTTTT
TRBV5-4	TRBJ2-1	NA	few	12	CASSRVINEQFF	TGTGCCAGCAGTCGAGTCATAAATGAGCAGTTCTTC
TRBV18	TRBJ2-1	NA	few	15	CASSLGAVVGNEQFF	TGTGCCAGCTCACTGGGGGCAGTGGTCGGCAATGAGCAGTTCTTC